This TCR beta chain emerged from a study of beta chain features in type 1 diabetes (dated by TCRdb to 2017 to 2018). Turning to the overall study: Mean age, gender distribution, total cell number and subset yield did not differ between patients and healthy donors. A total of around 110,000,000 sorted cells were examined across all samples, and RNA yield correlated strongly with the number of cells per subset. In the study, recently diagnosed type 1 diabetes patients and matched healthy donors were compared on the TCRB repertoires of their sorted circulating CD4+ T cell subsets. Whereas all 30 or so donors provided naive and central memory subsets, regulatory and stem cell-like memory subsets were isolated from just 8 patients and about 8 healthy donors.

All of the isolated RNA was reverse transcribed with the High Capacity cDNA Reverse Transcription Kit, so expressed TCRB transcripts were sequenced. Deep immunoSEQ sequencing was performed on naive, central memory and regulatory T cell samples, with an average of roughly 3.3 million total reads per sample. Sorted cells were lysed in RLT buffer and RNA was extracted with DNase-treated RNeasy Micro or Mini kits, depending on cell number. To prevent cross-contamination, each cell subset was processed individually, whereas patient and healthy donor samples were processed jointly. TCRB sequences were amplified from cDNA with the immunoSEQ multiplex PCR, producing 87-bp fragments spanning the CDR3 region. The amplicons were sequenced using the Illumina HiSeq platform. Regarding the original processing steps: Synthetic template baselines were used to correct PCR bias computationally, reads within Hamming distance 2 were collapsed, and singletons that could not be merged were discarded. By aligning reads against IMGT, V, D and J genes, CDR3 length, and insertions or deletions at six rearrangement sites were assigned. Within each subset, clonotype counts were normalized to sorted cell number, after which true diversity and Gini coefficients were computed with the tcR R package. The overlap coefficient, calculated on TCRB nucleotide sequences, was used to quantify repertoire sharing. Out-of-frame TCRB sequences from naive cells were analyzed to stand in for the pre-selection repertoire. Not all clones reach the TCRdb copy of this immuneACCESS table, which keeps in-frame sequences only. Checked studies attribute under half of the gap to unresolved V genes and leave the rest unexplained. V and J calls and clone size are given by that table; D and trimming were obtained from the DNA. The sample table shows a few hundred thousand clones, and about 11% are seen once. Jointly, the top ten make up about 0.018% of the sample.

Results and caveats for the whole study, not just this receptor: Because small numbers of individuals were included in the HLA sub-analyses, any influence of HLA type on TCRB rearrangement was left unresolved. PCR may preferentially amplify shorter templates, but because patient and control samples were amplified and corrected together, any resulting skew would affect both groups equally. Fewer insertions and more nucleotide deletions at VDJ recombination sites were observed in patients with type 1 diabetes, implying thymic rearrangement abnormalities. A moderate but significant shortening of TCRB CDR3 length was observed in type 1 diabetes patients in all four CD4+ subsets. Naive, central memory and regulatory TCRB repertoires appeared to be more similar among patients than among healthy donors. Because cDNA rather than genomic DNA was sequenced, highly expressing activated cells could have been over-represented, although no difference in activation and CD3 levels was found between groups.

From each donor, a single peripheral blood sample of approximately 110 mL on average was drawn into heparinised tubes. A BD FACSAria II was used to sort naive, central memory, regulatory and stem cell-like memory CD4+ T cells with a panel that included CD45RO, CCR7, CD25, CD127, CD95 and CD27. A purity above 95% was achieved for all sorted populations. PBMCs were separated immediately by Lymphoprep density gradient centrifugation and were stained directly, without being cultured. Samples were stained and sorted in pairs, with one healthy donor and one patient per experiment, so that batch effects were minimized. There are a few counts of this clone. Its antigen has not been determined. No much larger clone exists at a distance of one base, and base qualities are not known. Its CDR3 holds 13 amino acids, cysteine through phenylalanine. Just the 39-base CDR3 DNA is kept, in frame starting at base 1. V is pared back by 4 bases and J by 1 base, with 7 bases lying between the germline termini. CDR1 and CDR2 are drawn from the germline V gene: KGHSH, LQKENI.

The chain is assembled from TRBV18 and TRBJ1-1; the D segment cannot be called with confidence. The receptor's source is a man aged 25-45 years with type 1 diabetes. What was sequenced was naive CD4+ T cells from blood. Read against the paper, the sample's cell subset or site label means: true naive CD4+ T cells. The CDR3 corresponds to CASSLEKNTEAFF. The sequenced DNA is TGTGCCAGCTCACTCGAGAAGAACACTGAAGCTTTCTTT.